This T cell receptor beta chain derives from a study of cytomegalovirus exposure and HLA in healthy donors. PCR primers comprised 60 Vbeta and 13 Jbeta primers. Some clones are missing from TCRdb's copy, which holds only in-frame ones; the method was immunoSEQ multiplex PCR. This table holds about 110,000 clones, about three quarters found once. V dropped 5 bases and J dropped 6; count of bases not matched to a gene: 8. The CDR3 covers 14 residues. Looked up from germline, CDR1 is MNHEY and CDR2 is SMNVEV (reference sequence). This clonotype was sampled from a woman between 55 and 75 years old in good health and CMV-seropositive. This chain links TRBV27 with TRBJ2-5; 8 bases are a match to TRBD2. Input material: PBMCs. The CDR3 nucleotides read TGTGCCAGCAGTCCGTGGGGCGGGAGGCAGACCCAGTACTTC. Its protein product is CASSPWGGRQTQYF.